This entry lists 9 T cell receptor beta chains sequenced from one sample in a study of T cell changes during pregnancy in multiple sclerosis. Assay: immunoSEQ multiplex PCR; the TCRdb copy retains only in-frame clones and omits some. The sample has fewer than 50,000 clones, about 90% seen once; the top ten hold 0.3% to 0.45%. The material was CD4+ T cells from peripheral blood mononuclear cells, obtained in the second trimester of pregnancy. Source of these receptors: a female donor in good health, enrolled as a control in a pregnancy study.

The chain combines TRBV11-2 with TRBJ2-5; D is undetermined. The V end lost 0 bases, the J end lost 3 bases, and 11 bases lay between the germline ends. Germline loops: CDR1 SGHAT, CDR2 FQNNGV. This CDR3 contains 15 residues. The CDR3 is CASSLDMGTKETQYF. DNA for the CDR3: TGTGCCAGCAGCTTAGATATGGGCACAAAAGAGACCCAGTACTTC.

The rearrangement links TRBV27 to TRBJ2-7; D unclear. V was pared by 6 bases and J by 2 bases, with 14 bases between. Germline V gene data show CDR1 as MNHEY and CDR2 as SMNVEV (reference sequence). This CDR3 spans 14 amino acids. The CDR3 DNA follows: TGTGCCAGCAGGGGTATTACAGCCCCCTACGAGCAGTACTTC. This encodes CASRGITAPYEQYF.

The rearrangement joins TRBV6-5 to TRBJ1-1; D call uncertain. Looked up from germline, CDR1 is MNHEY and CDR2 is SVGAGI. The germline V and J ends were trimmed by 5 bases and 0 bases, with 4 bases remaining between them. The CDR3 is made up of 12 amino acids. The CDR3 region has the DNA TGTGCCAGCAGTCGGGTGAACACTGAAGCTTTCTTT. Protein product: CASSRVNTEAFF.

J is TRBJ1-5 and V is TRBV29-1, with unresolved D. The CDR3 has 15 residues. V gave up 5 bases and J gave up 2 bases, with 16 bases separating them. The germline gives CDR1 SQVTM, CDR2 ANQGSEA. CDR3 sequence reads: CSVRVRGQGNQPQHF. In DNA, the CDR3 is TGCAGCGTTAGGGTAAGAGGGCAGGGCAATCAGCCCCAGCATTTT.

The gene calls are TRBV6-1 and TRBJ2-7, with TRBD1 matching 10 bases. This CDR3 contains 16 residues. The V and J ends lost 0 bases and 4 bases, in that order; junction bases with no gene match: 6. Germline-derived CDR1 and CDR2 are MNHNS and SASEGT. The CDR3: CASSEAGDRGRYEQYF. The DNA for the CDR3 is TGTGCCAGCAGTGAAGCAGGTGACAGGGGGCGATACGAGCAGTACTTC.

Only one count was recorded for this clone. This chain joins TRBV6-1 and TRBJ1-5; TRBD1 matches 8 bases. Germline loops: CDR1 MNHNS, CDR2 SASEGT. V trimming: 4 bases; J trimming: 2 bases; junction bases outside the gene matches: 7. This CDR3 comprises 16 residues. The CDR3 loop reads CASSASGGQGNQPQHF. In nucleotides, the CDR3 is TGTGCCAGCAGTGCCTCAGGGGGACAGGGCAATCAGCCCCAGCATTTT.

This sequence joins TRBV7-2 and TRBJ2-5, with TRBD2 identical over 7 bases. Trimming took 4 bases from V and 2 from J; bases not matched to a gene: 4. CDR1 is SGHTA, CDR2 FQGNSA, per germline. The CDR3 totals 14 residues. The CDR3: CASSSSSGQETQYF. In nucleotides, the CDR3 is TGTGCCAGCAGCTCCTCTAGCGGACAAGAGACCCAGTACTTC.

The CDR3 reads CASSNGQVPSYEQYF. The CDR3 DNA is TGTGCCAGTAGTAATGGACAGGTACCCTCCTACGAGCAGTACTTC. J is TRBJ2-7 and V is TRBV19, with 7 bases that match TRBD1. Trimming at V came to 4 bases and at J to 0 bases, leaving 6 bases not matched to a gene. In germline, CDR1 is LNHDA, CDR2 SQIVND (reference sequence). This CDR3 has 15 residues.

This chain uses TRBV10-3 with TRBJ1-4; D not resolved. Trimming stripped 0 bases from V and 0 bases from J, with 5 bases between. The germline V gene has CDR1 ENHRY and CDR2 SYGVKD. CDR3 length: 15 residues. In DNA, the CDR3 is TGTGCCATCAGTGAGTCGGGAGCAACTAATGAAAAACTGTTTTTT. Encoded protein: CAISESGATNEKLFF.